Listed below are T cell receptor beta chains from one sample, sequenced in a study of T cell clones after liver transplantation. TCRdb's table, derived via immunoSEQ multiplex PCR, lists solely in-frame clones and lacks some. The sample consists of tens of thousands of clones, about 71% of them appearing once. The material was CD4+ T cells from blood, obtained at the roughly 16-month timepoint. These TCRs come from a human patient who received a liver transplant. Some T cells may originate from the graft donor. The CDR3 runs from the conserved cysteine through the conserved F or W. A D gene is named only where the DNA matches it firmly. Clone size, where shown, is once, few, many, or a class for clones that have expanded.

J | D | size | V | DNA | CDR3
TRBJ2-1 | TRBD2 | - | TRBV7-2 | TGTGCCAGCAGCGCTAGCGGGAGTGAGCAGTTCTTC | CASSASGSEQFF
TRBJ2-7 | TRBD1 | - | TRBV11-3 | TGTGCCAGCAGCTTAGCACCGGGACAGTCCTACGAGCAGTACTTC | CASSLAPGQSYEQYF
TRBJ1-5 | - | - | TRBV10-3 | TGTGCCATCAGTGAGGCAGGTGACATAAATCAGCCCCAGCATTTT | CAISEAGDINQPQHF
TRBJ1-2 | TRBD1 | medium-sized | TRBV7-9 | TGTGCCAGCAGCGACACCGGGACAGTCTATGGCTACACCTTC | CASSDTGTVYGYTF
TRBJ2-3 | - | - | TRBV7-2 | TGTGCCAGCAGCTTAGGCGGGGAGATCACAGATACGCAGTATTTT | CASSLGGEITDTQYF
TRBJ1-2 | - | - | TRBV7-9 | TGTGCCAGCAGTACGTCTCAGGGGAGACGAGATGGCTACACCTTC | CASSTSQGRRDGYTF
TRBJ2-5 | - | few | TRBV6-6 | TGTGCCAGCAGCGATTCAAAAAGGGCAGAGACCCAGTACTTC | CASSDSKRAETQYF
TRBJ2-7 | - | few | TRBV28 | TGTGCCAGCAGTTTAATAGGATTAAGCTCCTACGAGCAGTACTTC | CASSLIGLSSYEQYF
TRBJ2-3 | - | once | TRBV12-5 | TGTGCTAGTGCAAAGCCAGAAATCACAGATACGCAGTATTTT | CASAKPEITDTQYF
TRBJ2-2 | - | - | TRBV7-2 | TGTGCCAGCAGCTTATTCCAGGGAGACCTCACCGGGGAGCTGTTTTTT | CASSLFQGDLTGELFF
TRBJ1-1 | - | - | TRBV5-1 | TGCGCCAGCAGCTTGGCGGGGAACACTGAAGCTTTCTTT | CASSLAGNTEAFF
TRBJ2-5 | TRBD2 | - | TRBV7-7 | TGTGCCAGCAGCTTACTAGCGGGGGGGCAAGAGACCCAGTACTTC | CASSLLAGGQETQYF
TRBJ2-2 | TRBD2 | - | TRBV2 | TGTGCCAGCAGTGGGGGACTAGCTGCCGGGGAGCTGTTTTTT | CASSGGLAAGELFF
TRBJ2-2 | TRBD2 | few | TRBV19 | TGTGCCAGTAGCTTCGCTAGCGGTACCGGGGAGCTGTTTTTT | CASSFASGTGELFF
TRBJ2-5 | TRBD1 | - | TRBV6-5 | TGTGCCAGCACCAAGACAGGGTGGCAAGAGACCCAGTACTTC | CASTKTGWQETQYF
TRBJ2-1 | - | - | TRBV21-1 | TGTGCCCAAAAAAAGTGGGGCGGCTACAATGAGCAGTTCTTC | CAQKKWGGYNEQFF
TRBJ1-2 | - | - | TRBV15 | TGTGCCACCAGCAGAGATTTGGGGACTAACTATGGCTACACCTTC | CATSRDLGTNYGYTF
TRBJ2-2 | - | once | TRBV21-1 | TGTGCCAGCAGCAACGTTCCCACGACCGGGGAGCTGTTTTTT | CASSNVPTTGELFF
TRBJ2-5 | - | - | TRBV21-1 | TGTGCCAGCAGCATCCGGACACGGTTACGAGAGACCCAGTACTTC | CASSIRTRLRETQYF
TRBJ1-2 | TRBD1 | - | TRBV28 | TGTGCCAGCAGTAGGGACAGGGAGCAGACGGGTGGCTACACCTTC | CASSRDREQTGGYTF
TRBJ1-1 | TRBD1 | once | TRBV10-2 | TGCGCCAGCAGTGGACAGGGGAACACTGAAGCTTTCTTT | CASSGQGNTEAFF
TRBJ2-3 | TRBD1 | - | TRBV10-3 | TGTGCCATCAGTTGGGACAGGGAAGATACGCAGTATTTT | CAISWDREDTQYF
TRBJ2-3 | - | - | TRBV4-2 | TGTGCCAGCAGCCAAGATCCGGGGGACACAGATACGCAGTATTTT | CASSQDPGDTDTQYF
TRBJ2-5 | - | - | TRBV10-3 | TGTGCCATCAGTGCGACCCGTGGATTAGAGACCCAGTACTTC | CAISATRGLETQYF
TRBJ1-2 | TRBD1 | - | TRBV6-5 | TGTGCCAGCAGTTACTCCCCAGGGGGCTCATTTTATGGCTACACCTTC | CASSYSPGGSFYGYTF
TRBJ1-2 | - | once | TRBV30 | TGTGCCTGGAGGCAAGGGGCGGGTGGCTACACCTTC | CAWRQGAGGYTF
TRBJ2-5 | - | few | TRBV10-3 | TGTGCCATCAGTGAGTCGACCGGGGGCAGGGAGACCCAGTACTTC | CAISESTGGRETQYF
TRBJ2-7 | - | - | TRBV2 | TGTGCCAGCAGAGCGACACCTTCCTACGAGCAGTACTTC | CASRATPSYEQYF
TRBJ2-5 | - | - | TRBV7-8 | TGTGCCAGCAGCTTAATCCGGGAGACCCAGTACTTC | CASSLIRETQYF
TRBJ2-7 | TRBD1 | - | TRBV7-9 | TGTGCCAGCAGCTTAGGATCTGGACAGGACTACGAGCAGTACTTC | CASSLGSGQDYEQYF
TRBJ2-1 | - | - | TRBV19 | TGTGCCAGTAGTATAGATCGGACAGAGCAGTTCTTC | CASSIDRTEQFF